The 28 T cell receptor beta chains in this list originate from one sample, sequenced in a study of blood T cell repertoires in COVID-19. Produced via immunoSEQ multiplex PCR; TCRdb's table is partial and in-frame only. The table lists approximately 140,000 clones, 80% to 90% of them singletons, with about 2.5% in the top ten. Sequences were obtained from PBMCs or T cells enriched from blood (not recorded which). The receptors here all came from a woman aged 45-65 years who had recovered from COVID-19.

Turning to this clone: The sample carries other DNA sequences with the same CDR3. V gene TRBV7-2 combines with J gene TRBJ1-3; no clear D gene. V was shortened by 2 bases and J by 4 bases, with 3 bases between the two germline ends. Germline V gene data show CDR1 as SGHTA and CDR2 as FQGNSA. This CDR3 has 12 amino acids. CDR3 amino acids: CASSLLGNTIYF. CDR3 in DNA: TGTGCCAGCAGCTTACTAGGAAACACCATATATTTT.

This clone was detected once. This chain uses TRBV10-1 with TRBJ1-1, with 7 bases identical to TRBD1. The V gene's germline CDR1 is WNHNN and CDR2 SYGVQD (reference sequence). The CDR3 sequence is 14 residues long. V trimming: 6 bases; J trimming: 2 bases; junction bases outside the gene matches: 6. This CDR3 is CASSHNRGNTEAFF. The CDR3 DNA sequence: TGCGCCAGCAGCCATAACAGGGGTAACACTGAAGCTTTCTTT.

V and J are TRBV6-1 and TRBJ2-2; D unresolved. This CDR3 region has 13 residues. V lost 2 bases and J 5 bases, leaving 6 bases between the germline ends. Germline V gene sequence: CDR1 MNHNS, CDR2 SASEGT. The CDR3 region is CASSEPATGELFF. Here the CDR3 DNA reads TGTGCCAGCAGTGAACCCGCGACCGGGGAGCTGTTTTTT.

This chain connects TRBV4-3 to TRBJ1-2, with D hard to call. CDR3 length equals 14 residues. V was cut by 0 bases and J by 2 bases, with 7 bases left in between. Per the germline V gene, CDR1 is LGHNA and CDR2 is YSLEER. CDR3 coding DNA: TGCGCCAGCAGCCAAGATAGGCGGAACTATGGCTACACCTTC. Protein: CASSQDRRNYGYTF.

To note about this clone: The same CDR3 arises from other DNA sequences in this sample as well. V usage is TRBV19 and J usage is TRBJ1-1; D unclear. Germline V lookup: CDR1 LNHDA, CDR2 SQIVND (reference sequence). With 1 base removed from V and 0 bases from J, the gap between germline ends came to 9 bases. CDR3 length equals 15 residues. CDR3 nucleotides: TGTGCCAGTAGTATAGGTGCCGGGATGAACACTGAAGCTTTCTTT. It translates to CASSIGAGMNTEAFF. The variable domain in full, with the rest retrieved from reference TRBV19 and TRBJ1-1, is DGGITQSPKYLFRKEGQNVTLSCEQNLNHDAMYWYRQDPGQGLRLIYYSQIVNDFQKGDIAEGYSVSREKKESFPLTVTSAQKNPTAFYLCASSIGAGMNTEAFFGQGTRLTVV.

V usage is TRBV27 and J usage is TRBJ1-1; D gene unclear. CDR1 and CDR2 (germline): MNHEY, SMNVEV (reference sequence). Trimming shortened V by 8 bases and J by 0 bases, and 16 bases separated the two germline ends. The CDR3 totals 15 residues. The CDR3 sequence: CASRIRLSMNTEAFF. CDR3 coding DNA: TGTGCCAGCCGGATCCGACTTAGCATGAACACTGAAGCTTTCTTT.

The table lists this clone with a few counts. The CDR3 sequence is CASRHRGLSTDTQYF. Written as DNA, the CDR3 is TGTGCCAGCAGACACAGGGGGCTTAGCACAGATACGCAGTATTTT. This rearrangement joins TRBV11-3 to TRBJ2-3, with 9 bases fitting TRBD1. The length of the CDR3 is 15 residues. Trimming removed 6 bases from V and 0 bases from J; junction bases left unmatched: 4. CDR1 is SGHNT and CDR2 is YENEEA in the germline V gene.

The chain has TRBV5-6 and TRBJ2-3, with D maybe TRBD2 (6 bases). Germline assignment: CDR1 SGHDT and CDR2 YYEEEE. V lost 4 bases to trimming and J lost 2 bases, with 17 bases between them. The CDR3 extends over 16 amino acids. The CDR3 spells CASSRIPGGTTDTQYF. DNA of the CDR3: TGTGCCAGCAGCCGTATCCCCGGCGGGACCACAGATACGCAGTATTTT.

V is TRBV5-1 and J is TRBJ2-3; D remains ambiguous. CDR3 length: 15 amino acids. Trimming left V 0 bases short and J 0 bases short, with 8 bases between. Germline values: CDR1 SGHRS, CDR2 YFSETQ. For the CDR3, the DNA is TGCGCCAGCAGCTTGGCAACACGTAGCACAGATACGCAGTATTTT. It codes for CASSLATRSTDTQYF. The variable domain in full, with the rest retrieved from reference TRBV5-1 and TRBJ2-3, is KAGVTQTPRYLIKTRGQQVTLSCSPISGHRSVSWYQQTPGQGLQFLFEYFSETQRNKGNFPGRFSGRQFSNSRSEMNVSTLELGDSALYLCASSLATRSTDTQYFGPGTRLTVL.

The rearrangement joins TRBV4-2 to TRBJ2-7, with 7 bases aligning to TRBD1. The junction had 3 bases not matched to a gene; V was cut back by 1 base and J by 6 bases. CDR3 size: 13 residues. Germline lookup yields CDR1 LGHNA and CDR2 YNFKEQ. DNA of the CDR3: TGTGCCAGCAGCCAAGGACAGGGTGGCGAGCAGTACTTC. Amino acids: CASSQGQGGEQYF.

V and J are TRBV27 and TRBJ2-7; D remains ambiguous. Per germline, CDR1 MNHEY and CDR2 SMNVEV (reference sequence). The CDR3 consists of 15 residues. Deletions cut 0 bases from V and 1 base from J, with 10 bases between. CDR3 bases: TGTGCCAGCAGTTTATCGACTGATTTTTCCTACGAGCAGTACTTC. Its translation: CASSLSTDFSYEQYF.

The V call is TRBV4-3, the J call TRBJ2-3, with 7 bases lining up with TRBD2. The CDR3 length is 14 residues. From germline, CDR1 is LGHNA and CDR2 YSLEER. Germline trimming cut 1 base from V and 6 bases from J; bases unmatched to any gene: 4. CDR3 sequence reads: CASSQGEGRDTQYF. CDR3 sequence (DNA): TGCGCCAGCAGCCAAGGGGAGGGACGGGATACGCAGTATTTT.

The chain employs TRBV5-4 and TRBJ2-7; D ambiguous. CDR3 length: 14 residues. Trimming took 0 bases from V and 5 from J, leaving 12 bases between them. The germline V gene encodes CDR1 SGHNT and CDR2 YYREEE (reference sequence). The CDR3 nucleotides read TGTGCCAGCAGCTTGGGACCCAGGCAGGACGAGCAGTACTTC. Residues: CASSLGPRQDEQYF.

The chain is built from TRBV2 and TRBJ2-5; 12 nucleotides align to TRBD2. V lost 10 bases, J lost 5 bases, and 8 bases stayed unmatched. This CDR3 spans 14 amino acids. In germline, CDR1 is SNHLY, CDR2 FYNNEI. The CDR3 reads CATELAGGRETQYF. CDR3 bases: TGTGCCACCGAACTAGCGGGGGGTCGTGAGACCCAGTACTTC. The full variable domain, with the rest looked up from reference TRBV2 and TRBJ2-5, is EPEVTQTPSHQVTQMGQEVILRCVPISNHLYFYWYRQILGQKVEFLVSFYNNEISEKSEIFDDQFSVERPDGSNFTLKIRSTKLEDSAMYFCATELAGGRETQYFGPGTRLLVL.

This clone came up a few times. The gene calls are TRBV10-2 and TRBJ2-7; 11 bases align to TRBD2. The CDR3 spans 14 residues. The V gene end was trimmed by 6 bases and the J gene end by 4 bases; junction bases not matched to a gene: 5. The germline V gene has CDR1 WSHSY and CDR2 SAAADI. The CDR3 DNA reads TGCGCCAGCAGGGAGACTAGCGGGGATTACGAGCAGTACTTC. This translates into CASRETSGDYEQYF.

The CDR3 loop reads CASGTGFQQYF. The CDR3 nucleotides read TGTGCCAGCGGTACAGGGTTCCAGCAGTACTTC. The chain recombines TRBV6-5 with TRBJ2-7; perhaps TRBD1 as D (6 bases). The germline V gene has CDR1 MNHEY and CDR2 SVGAGI. The CDR3 extends over 11 amino acids. Deletions cut 8 bases from V and 8 bases from J, with 13 bases between.

The chain is built from TRBV19 and TRBJ2-7, with a tentative D call TRBD2 (6 bases). Germline V gene lookup returns CDR1 LNHDA and CDR2 SQIVND (reference sequence). With 4 bases removed from V and 5 bases from J, the gap between germline ends came to 15 bases. The CDR3 is made up of 14 amino acids. DNA of the CDR3: TGTGCCAGTAGTACAACGGGGGTAGGACACGAGCAGTACTTC. It translates to CASSTTGVGHEQYF.

This clone was seen once. This chain links TRBV14 with TRBJ2-2, with D unclear. V dropped 0 bases and J dropped 1 base, with 12 bases sitting between them. The CDR3 is 17 amino acids. The germline CDR1 and CDR2 sequences are SGHDN and FVKESK. CDR3 loop: CASSQDGGTWNTGELFF. CDR3 nucleotide sequence: TGTGCCAGCAGCCAAGATGGTGGCACCTGGAACACCGGGGAGCTGTTTTTT.

The CDR3 coding sequence is TGTGCCAGCACCCCCGGGACAGGGTCGCTTGGCTACACCTTC. Translating gives CASTPGTGSLGYTF. This rearrangement joins TRBV6-4 to TRBJ1-2, with TRBD1 matching over 9 bases. This CDR3 spans 14 amino acids. The ends lost 7 bases at V and 7 bases at J; junction bases unmatched: 10. Germline assignment: CDR1 MRHNA and CDR2 SNTAGT.

CDR3 nucleotides: TGTGCCAGCAGCGTAGCGGTTATGAACACTGAAGCTTTCTTT. It yields the protein CASSVAVMNTEAFF. This rearrangement joins TRBV9 to TRBJ1-1; D gene uncertain. The CDR3 is 14 residues long. Germline V gene lookup returns CDR1 SGDLS and CDR2 YYNGEE. V was pared by 0 bases and J by 0 bases, with 6 bases between.

The CDR3 reads CASSGDSDNYGYTF. As DNA, the CDR3 is TGTGCCAGCTCAGGGGACAGTGATAACTATGGCTACACCTTC. The chain carries TRBV18 and TRBJ1-2; 7 bases map to TRBD1. The CDR3 contains 14 residues. The V segment lost 5 bases and the J segment 1 base; nucleotides outside the gene matches: 4. Germline V gene sequence: CDR1 KGHSH, CDR2 LQKENI.

The chain is built from TRBV2 and TRBJ1-2; 8 bases align to TRBD1. The CDR3 totals 17 residues. The V and J ends lost 2 bases and 7 bases, in that order; junction bases with no gene match: 15. Germline lookup yields CDR1 SNHLY and CDR2 FYNNEI. This CDR3 is CASSERRDPGQASGYTF. The CDR3 DNA follows: TGTGCCAGCAGTGAAAGACGGGACCCGGGACAGGCCTCTGGCTACACCTTC.

This clone was seen just once. The rearrangement joins TRBV6-1 to TRBJ1-3, with D unclear. V dropped 1 base and J dropped 3 bases, with 10 bases sitting between them. This CDR3 contains 15 residues. In germline, CDR1 is MNHNS, CDR2 SASEGT. The CDR3 DNA is TGTGCCAGCAGTGAAGTTGGAGTACGTGGAAACACCATATATTTT. It encodes CASSEVGVRGNTIYF.

The chain is built from TRBV4-2 and TRBJ1-6; no clear D gene. The CDR3 has 16 amino acids. Per the germline V gene, CDR1 is LGHNA and CDR2 is YNFKEQ. The V end was cut by 0 bases, the J end by 6 bases, with 12 bases between. This CDR3 is CASSQEAAGSNSPLHF. The CDR3 region has the DNA TGTGCCAGCAGCCAAGAAGCGGCAGGATCTAATTCACCCCTCCACTTT.

V and J are TRBV6-5 and TRBJ2-3, with D maybe TRBD2 (5 bases). Between the trimmed V and J ends, which lost 6 bases and 1 base, there was a span of 14 bases. The CDR3 is 15 residues long. Germline V CDR1 and CDR2: MNHEY, SVGAGI. CDR3 in DNA: TGTGCCAGCAGCCTCGCGGGCCCCCGCACAGATACGCAGTATTTT. Amino acid sequence: CASSLAGPRTDTQYF.

The chain links TRBV11-3 to TRBJ2-7; possibly TRBD2 for D (6 bases). V was pared by 0 bases and J by 2 bases, with 20 bases between. Germline values: CDR1 SGHNT, CDR2 YENEEA. The CDR3 sequence is 18 residues long. The CDR3 coding sequence is TGTGCCAGCAGCTTAGAGGGGCGGAGGGGCGGGGTTCCCTACGAGCAGTACTTC. Protein: CASSLEGRRGGVPYEQYF.

J is TRBJ2-7 and V is TRBV25-1, with D perhaps TRBD2 (5 bases). V lost 3 bases and J lost 7, with 10 bases in between. CDR1 is MGHDK and CDR2 is SYGVNS in the germline V gene. The CDR3 loop spans 12 amino acids. CDR3 in amino acids: CASSDHRREQYF. CDR3 coding DNA: TGTGCCAGCAGTGATCATCGGAGGGAGCAGTACTTC.

The V and J genes are TRBV7-9 and TRBJ1-1, with TRBD1 matching over 8 bases. CDR1 and CDR2 (germline): SEHNR, FQNEAQ (reference sequence). Germline trimming cut 1 base from V and 5 bases from J; bases unmatched to any gene: 6. CDR3 length: 15 residues. The CDR3 region has the DNA TGTGCCAGCAGCTTAGACCCGACAGGGGTAACTGAAGCTTTCTTT. This translates into CASSLDPTGVTEAFF. Full variable domain (rest looked up from reference TRBV7-9 and TRBJ1-1): DTGVSQNPRHKITKRGQNVTFRCDPISEHNRLYWYRQTLGQGPEFLTYFQNEAQLEKSRLLSDRFSAERPKGSFSTLEIQRTEQGDSAMYLCASSLDPTGVTEAFFGQGTRLTVV.